The sample holds a few counts of the clone carrying this TCR beta chain. Its antigen is as yet unknown. The data originate from a study of T cell repertoires in cytomegalovirus infection. Study-wide results and limits: CMV-specific HLA-C-restricted TCR beta clonotypes dominated the ex vivo response.

TCRdb independently ran MiXCR on the reads; one entry per CDR3 protein. The sample holds roughly 230,000 distinct CDR3 sequences; 10% to 15% are singletons and the top ten take 1.5% to 2%. CDR1 is MNHGY, CDR2 SAAAGT, per germline. V lost 6 bases and J lost 5; bases outside the gene matches: 7. This CDR3 is built from 15 residues. The receptor comes from a human donor in good health (CMV status not recorded). Some clones in this sample may be carry-over from other donors' samples. The rearrangement uses TRBV6-8 and TRBJ1-5, with 10 bases that match TRBD1. The sequenced sample was PBMCs. CDR3 nucleotide sequence: TGTGCCAGCAGAAAGACAGGGGGCTTAGATCAGCCCCAGCATTTT. Its translation is CASRKTGGLDQPQHF.